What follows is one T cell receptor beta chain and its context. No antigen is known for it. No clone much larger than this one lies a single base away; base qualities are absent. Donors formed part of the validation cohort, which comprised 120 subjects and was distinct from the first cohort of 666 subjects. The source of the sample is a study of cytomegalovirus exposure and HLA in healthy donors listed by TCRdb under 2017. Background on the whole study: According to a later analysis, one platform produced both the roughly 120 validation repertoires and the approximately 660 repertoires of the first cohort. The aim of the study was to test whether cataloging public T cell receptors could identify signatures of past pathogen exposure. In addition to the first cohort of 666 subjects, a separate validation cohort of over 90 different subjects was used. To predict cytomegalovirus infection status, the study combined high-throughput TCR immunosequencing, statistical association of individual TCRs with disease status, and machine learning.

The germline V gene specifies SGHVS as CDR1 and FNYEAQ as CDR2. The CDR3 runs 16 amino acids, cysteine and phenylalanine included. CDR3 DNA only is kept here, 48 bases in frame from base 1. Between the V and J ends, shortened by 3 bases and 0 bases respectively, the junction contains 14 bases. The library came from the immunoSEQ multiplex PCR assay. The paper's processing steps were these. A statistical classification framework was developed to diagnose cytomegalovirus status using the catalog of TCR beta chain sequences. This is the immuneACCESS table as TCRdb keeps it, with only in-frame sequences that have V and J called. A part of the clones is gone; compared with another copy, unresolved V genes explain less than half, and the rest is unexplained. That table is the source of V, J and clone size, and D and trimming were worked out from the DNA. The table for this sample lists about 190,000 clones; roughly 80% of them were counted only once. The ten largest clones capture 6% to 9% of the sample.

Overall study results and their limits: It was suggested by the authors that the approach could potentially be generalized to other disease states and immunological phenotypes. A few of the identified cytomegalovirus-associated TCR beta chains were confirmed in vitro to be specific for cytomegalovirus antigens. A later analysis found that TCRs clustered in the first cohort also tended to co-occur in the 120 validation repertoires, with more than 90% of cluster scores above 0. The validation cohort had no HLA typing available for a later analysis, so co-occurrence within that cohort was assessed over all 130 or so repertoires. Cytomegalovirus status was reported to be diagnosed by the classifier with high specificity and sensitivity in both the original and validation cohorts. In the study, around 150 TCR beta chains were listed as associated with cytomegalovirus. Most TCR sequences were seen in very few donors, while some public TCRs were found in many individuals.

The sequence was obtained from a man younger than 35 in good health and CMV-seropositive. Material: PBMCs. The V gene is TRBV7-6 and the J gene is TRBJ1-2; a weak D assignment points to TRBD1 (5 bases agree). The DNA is TGTGCCAGCAGCTTTCACGACAGCTCAGCTAACTATGGCTACACCTTC. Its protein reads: CASSFHDSSANYGYTF. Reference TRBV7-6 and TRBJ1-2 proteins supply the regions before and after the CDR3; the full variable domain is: GAGVSQSPRYKVTKRGQDVALRCDPISGHVSLYWYRQALGQGPEFLTYFNYEAQQDKSGLPNDRFSAERPEGSISTLTIQRTEQRDSAMYRCASSFHDSSANYGYTFGSGTRLTVV.